This T cell receptor (beta chain) was found in a study of T cell clusters in autoimmune cytopenias. The germline CDR1 and CDR2 sequences are MNHNS and SASEGT. The CDR3 spans 14 residues. This clonotype ranks as medium-sized (0.01 to 0.1%) in terms of frequency. One tube held mixed TRB-A and TRB-B primer pools for touch-down PCR. From the multiplex PCR reads, TCRdb lists one entry per CDR3 protein and no DNA. This table holds about 6,100 distinct CDR3 sequences. TRB amplification used around 0.25 ug of peripheral blood genomic DNA. These data also featured in a second study, about T cell repertoires in aging, cancer and after chemotherapy.

Sequenced: peripheral blood. The rearrangement uses TRBV6-1 and TRBJ2-5; TCRdb names TRBD1, which stays unverified in the absence of DNA. The source is a human donor in good health. The CDR3 reads CASSVQPNRETQYF.